Below are 20 T cell receptor beta chains sequenced from a single sample in a study of T cell responses to AZD1222 COVID-19 vaccine. Data came from immunoSEQ multiplex PCR; TCRdb stores just in-frame clones and leaves some out. The top ten clones hold roughly 6.3% of a sample with 100,000 to 150,000 clones, 89% of them seen once. Sequencing was performed on peripheral blood, taken on day 0 of AZD1222 vaccination. These receptors came from an adult in good health.

The J gene is TRBJ2-1, the V gene TRBV4-2; 10 nucleotides align to TRBD2. Germline assignment: CDR1 LGHNA and CDR2 YNFKEQ. Trimming removed 1 base from V and 5 bases from J; junction bases left unmatched: 14. The length of the CDR3 is 19 residues. DNA of the CDR3: TGTGCCAGCAGCCAAGGAGGGCCTAGCGGGGGCACCAGTGACAATGAGCAGTTCTTC. It codes for CASSQGGPSGGTSDNEQFF.

This rearrangement joins TRBV4-1 to TRBJ2-5; 8 positions match TRBD2. CDR3 length equals 15 residues. V lost 1 base and J lost 3; bases outside the gene matches: 4. The V gene's germline CDR1 is MGHRA and CDR2 YSYEKL. This chain's CDR3 is CASSQGTGGEETQYF. The DNA for the CDR3 is TGCGCCAGCAGCCAAGGAACGGGGGGGGAAGAGACCCAGTACTTC.

This clone has a single count. V is TRBV15 and J is TRBJ1-6; TRBD1 aligns across 9 bases. The germline V gene encodes CDR1 LNHNV and CDR2 YYDKDF (reference sequence). V dropped 3 bases and J dropped 10; count of bases not matched to a gene: 10. The CDR3 is 16 amino acids. The chain's CDR3 is CATSSPGDRVKSPLHF. In nucleotides, the CDR3 is TGTGCCACCAGCAGTCCTGGGGACAGGGTTAAATCACCCCTCCACTTT.

The V call is TRBV18, the J call TRBJ1-6, with D hard to call. Between the trimmed V and J ends, which lost 1 base and 7 bases, there was a span of 11 bases. CDR1 and CDR2 from the germline V gene are KGHSH and LQKENI. CDR3 length equals 15 residues. The CDR3 DNA reads as TGTGCCAGCTCACCACAAGGGCTGGGGAATTCACCCCTCCACTTT. It encodes CASSPQGLGNSPLHF.

The chain has TRBV30 and TRBJ2-3, with D uncertain. Trimming took 3 bases from V and 5 from J, leaving 12 bases between them. The CDR3 length is 13 residues. In germline, CDR1 is GTSNPN, CDR2 SVGIG (reference sequence). CDR3 residues: CAWSPDVGDTQYF. The CDR3 bases are TGTGCCTGGAGCCCGGACGTGGGAGATACGCAGTATTTT.

This chain joins TRBV6-5 and TRBJ2-3, with no clear D. The ends were cut back, 3 bases at V and 2 bases at J, with 12 bases in the middle. The CDR3 totals 15 residues. Per germline, CDR1 MNHEY and CDR2 SVGAGI. The CDR3, as DNA: TGTGCCAGCAGTTATGATTCCGGAAACACAGATACGCAGTATTTT. This translates into CASSYDSGNTDTQYF.

V and J are TRBV2 and TRBJ2-3; no reliable D call. The CDR3 is 13 residues long. The V gene lost 6 bases and the J gene lost 3 bases, with 10 bases spanning the gap. Germline lookup yields CDR1 SNHLY and CDR2 FYNNEI. CDR3 bases: TGTGCCAGCAGGCAAACCGAGACAGATACGCAGTATTTT. Translation: CASRQTETDTQYF. The variable domain in full, completed from reference TRBV2 and TRBJ2-3, reads EPEVTQTPSHQVTQMGQEVILRCVPISNHLYFYWYRQILGQKVEFLVSFYNNEISEKSEIFDDQFSVERPDGSNFTLKIRSTKLEDSAMYFCASRQTETDTQYFGPGTRLTVL.

V usage is TRBV2 and J usage is TRBJ1-1; maybe TRBD1 (5 bases). V dropped 6 bases and J dropped 4 bases, with 9 bases sitting between them. There are 12 residues in the CDR3. Germline values: CDR1 SNHLY, CDR2 FYNNEI. The CDR3 protein is CASSWGRTEAFF. The DNA for the CDR3 is TGTGCCAGCAGCTGGGGCCGCACTGAAGCTTTCTTT.

The CDR3 is CASRDNSYNSPLHF. CDR3 DNA: TGTGCCAGCCGGGACAACTCCTATAATTCACCCCTCCACTTT. The V call is TRBV19, the J call TRBJ1-6; perhaps TRBD1 as D (6 bases). Germline CDR1 reads LNHDA; CDR2 reads SQIVND (reference sequence). The CDR3 runs to 14 residues. The germline V and J ends were trimmed by 9 bases and 0 bases, with 9 bases remaining between them. Together with reference TRBV19 and TRBJ1-6, the CDR3 gives the full variable domain: DGGITQSPKYLFRKEGQNVTLSCEQNLNHDAMYWYRQDPGQGLRLIYYSQIVNDFQKGDIAEGYSVSREKKESFPLTVTSAQKNPTAFYLCASRDNSYNSPLHFGNGTRLTVT.

V is TRBV4-1 and J is TRBJ2-2, with 10 bases aligning to TRBD1. Germline trimming cut 1 base from V and 6 bases from J; bases unmatched to any gene: 5. The CDR3 loop spans 16 amino acids. Germline values: CDR1 MGHRA, CDR2 YSYEKL. CDR3 loop: CASSQAGTGVPGELFF. Here the CDR3 DNA reads TGCGCCAGCAGCCAAGCCGGGACAGGGGTCCCCGGGGAGCTGTTTTTT.

This chain uses TRBV5-1 with TRBJ2-4, with a weak D call TRBD2 (5 bases). This CDR3 is 15 amino acids long. Trimming removed 0 bases at V and 5 bases at J, with 12 bases between. The germline V gene has CDR1 SGHRS and CDR2 YFSETQ. This chain's CDR3 is CASSLGGVFENIQYF. As DNA, the CDR3 is TGCGCCAGCAGCTTGGGGGGAGTGTTCGAAAACATTCAGTACTTC.

On this clone: A much larger clone lies one base from this, so it may be a read error. Other DNA sequences within the sample encode an identical CDR3. The genes are TRBV3-1 (or the pseudogene TRBV3-2) and TRBJ2-5; D uncertain. The CDR3 runs 11 residues. CDR1 and CDR2 from the germline V gene are LGHDT and YNNKEL (reference sequence). Trimming removed 4 bases from V and 1 base from J, with 1 base in between. The CDR3 is CASSLQETQYF. CDR3 coding DNA: TGTGCCAGCAGCCTCCAAGAGACCCAGTACTTC.

The genes are TRBV4-3 and TRBJ2-5, with D maybe TRBD1 (6 bases). The CDR3 runs to 16 residues. V lost 3 bases and J 0 bases, leaving 14 bases between the germline ends. Germline V gene sequence: CDR1 LGHNA, CDR2 YSLEER. The CDR3 is CASSQARTAYQETQYF. The DNA for the CDR3 is TGCGCCAGCAGCCAGGCTCGGACAGCCTACCAAGAGACCCAGTACTTC.

The CDR3 protein is CASSLERELFF. In DNA form, the CDR3 reads TGTGCCAGCAGTTTAGAGCGGGAGCTGTTTTTT. The V gene is TRBV12-3 or TRBV12-4, the J gene TRBJ2-2; no clear D. Between the trimmed V and J ends, which lost 1 base and 9 bases, there was a span of 3 bases. The CDR3 totals 11 residues.

The chain couples TRBV9 to TRBJ2-7, with TRBD2 as a possible D gene (6 bases). Trimming pared 4 bases from V and 5 bases from J, leaving 16 bases between. Germline assignment: CDR1 SGDLS and CDR2 YYNGEE. This CDR3 has 14 residues. The CDR3 nucleotides read TGTGCCAGCAGCCCCGTCGGGGGTTCCGACGAGCAGTACTTC. Its translation: CASSPVGGSDEQYF.

In this sample, this clone turned up once. The chain uses TRBV6-5 and TRBJ1-6; 7 positions match TRBD1. V was pared by 4 bases and J by 6 bases, with 6 bases of the junction left unmatched. The CDR3 sequence is 15 residues long. Looked up from germline, CDR1 is MNHEY and CDR2 is SVGAGI. The chain's CDR3 is CASSSKTGFNSPLHF. CDR3 coding DNA: TGTGCCAGCAGTTCTAAGACAGGGTTTAATTCACCCCTCCACTTT.

The V call is TRBV19, the J call TRBJ1-5; TRBD1 is a possible D gene (5 bases). The CDR3 sequence is 14 residues long. Trimming cost V 0 bases and J 7 bases, with 10 bases left between them. Germline assignment: CDR1 LNHDA and CDR2 SQIVND (reference sequence). The CDR3 DNA reads TGTGCCAGTAGTATAGATGGGGGTGGGCAGCCCCAGCATTTT. Amino acids: CASSIDGGGQPQHF.

The chain combines TRBV20-1 with TRBJ1-1, with 7 nucleotides matching TRBD1. V shed 3 bases and J 4 bases; nucleotides not matched to a gene: 5. The CDR3 length is 13 residues. Germline V gives CDR1 DFQATT, CDR2 SNEGSKA (reference sequence). In nucleotides, the CDR3 is TGCAGTGCTAGTAGACAGGGAGGCACTGAAGCTTTCTTT. Translation: CSASRQGGTEAFF.

The J gene is TRBJ2-5, the V gene TRBV4-1; maybe TRBD2 (6 bases). The CDR3 spans 16 residues. The germline V gene encodes CDR1 MGHRA and CDR2 YSYEKL. Trimming left V 1 base short and J 4 bases short, with 16 bases between. This CDR3 reads CASSQVLSGGIETQYF. The CDR3 region has the DNA TGCGCCAGCAGCCAAGTACTATCCGGGGGTATAGAGACCCAGTACTTC.

This clone was recorded only once. J is TRBJ2-7 and V is TRBV5-1; 7 bases are a match to TRBD1. This CDR3 spans 18 amino acids. J lost 2 bases, V lost 4 bases, and 18 bases had no gene match. Germline V gene data show CDR1 as SGHRS and CDR2 as YFSETQ. The CDR3 here is CASSQTGTAPEGTYEQYF. The DNA for the CDR3 is TGCGCCAGCAGCCAAACCGGGACAGCGCCAGAAGGGACCTACGAGCAGTACTTC. The full variable domain, rest sourced from reference TRBV5-1 and TRBJ2-7, is KAGVTQTPRYLIKTRGQQVTLSCSPISGHRSVSWYQQTPGQGLQFLFEYFSETQRNKGNFPGRFSGRQFSNSRSEMNVSTLELGDSALYLCASSQTGTAPEGTYEQYFGPGTRLTVT.